What follows are 11 T cell receptor beta chains derived from one specimen sequenced in a study of cytomegalovirus exposure and HLA in healthy donors. PCR amplification relied on 60 Vbeta primers (plus 13 Jbeta primers). The table came from immunoSEQ multiplex PCR; TCRdb's copy has only in-frame clones and leaves some out. The repertoire holds 160,000 or so clones, 70% to 85% seen once, with about 6% in the top ten. Sample: PBMCs. All receptors derive from a man aged 50 to 59 in good health and CMV-seropositive.

The V call is TRBV15, the J call TRBJ2-2; TRBD2 agrees at 9 bases. This CDR3 contains 15 residues. In germline, CDR1 is LNHNV, CDR2 YYDKDF (reference sequence). J was trimmed by 5 bases and V by 5 bases; bases with no gene match: 6. CDR3: CATSELAGWTGELFF. DNA for the CDR3: TGTGCCACCAGCGAACTAGCGGGTTGGACCGGGGAGCTGTTTTTT.

The chain is built from TRBV29-1 and TRBJ2-5; TRBD1 agrees at 7 bases. The CDR3 is 13 residues long. Unmatched junction bases numbered 7, after V lost 5 bases and J lost 4 bases. CDR1 and CDR2 (germline): SQVTM, ANQGSEA. The CDR3 sequence: CSVTQGLVETQYF. The CDR3 coding sequence is TGCAGCGTTACACAGGGGTTGGTAGAGACCCAGTACTTC.

This chain uses TRBV5-1 with TRBJ1-2; a weak D match, TRBD1 (6 bases). The CDR3 has 15 amino acids. Per germline, CDR1 SGHRS and CDR2 YFSETQ. V gave up 2 bases and J gave up 8 bases, with 19 bases separating them. This CDR3 reads CASSFSPDSTWGYTF. The CDR3 DNA reads TGCGCCAGCAGCTTCTCGCCGGACAGTACGTGGGGCTACACCTTC.

This clone was counted once. The chain combines TRBV19 with TRBJ1-1; TRBD1 might be the D (5 bases). CDR3 length equals 14 residues. Between the trimmed V and J ends, which lost 6 bases and 1 base, there was a span of 12 bases. Germline lookup yields CDR1 LNHDA and CDR2 SQIVND (reference sequence). The CDR3 DNA sequence: TGTGCCAGTAGAGTAGGGGTTGGGAACACTGAAGCTTTCTTT. Translation: CASRVGVGNTEAFF.

The CDR3 region is CASSSTSGGYEQYF. DNA of the CDR3: TGTGCCAGCAGCTCGACTAGCGGGGGTTACGAGCAGTACTTC. This rearrangement joins TRBV5-6 to TRBJ2-7; 12 bases map to TRBD2. The CDR3 is 14 residues long. Per the germline V gene, CDR1 is SGHDT and CDR2 is YYEEEE. The J segment lost 4 bases and the V segment lost 3 bases, leaving 2 bases of the junction unmatched.

The chain links TRBV9 to TRBJ1-3; perhaps TRBD1 as D (5 bases). Trimming took off 0 bases at V and 0 bases at J, with 13 bases between the two ends. The CDR3 is 17 amino acids. CDR1 is SGDLS and CDR2 is YYNGEE in the germline V gene. The CDR3 region is CASSVGRTPSSGNTIYF. The DNA of the CDR3 is TGTGCCAGCAGCGTAGGAAGGACACCGAGCTCTGGAAACACCATATATTTT.

The rearrangement links TRBV19 to TRBJ1-6, with 9 positions matching TRBD1. This CDR3 region has 18 residues. V lost 8 bases, J lost 2 bases, and 13 bases stayed unmatched. CDR1 LNHDA and CDR2 SQIVND come from the germline V gene (reference sequence). The CDR3 DNA is TGTGCCAGTCGTGGCTTTTTGGACAGGGGCACCTATAATTCACCCCTCCACTTT. As protein: CASRGFLDRGTYNSPLHF.

The V and J genes are TRBV11-2 and TRBJ1-2, with a possible D match to TRBD1 (5 bases). Germline CDR1 SGHAT, CDR2 FQNNGV. The CDR3 is 15 amino acids. Trimming cost V 4 bases and J 8 bases, with 20 bases left between them. The DNA of the CDR3 is TGTGCCAGCAGCTCCGGGGGAGGGGATTTGAGAGGCTACACCTTC. Residues: CASSSGGGDLRGYTF.

The rearrangement links TRBV29-1 to TRBJ2-2; D is unclear. V shed 4 bases and J shed 0 bases, with 9 bases lying between them. The CDR3 sequence is 14 residues long. Per germline, CDR1 SQVTM and CDR2 ANQGSEA. In nucleotides, the CDR3 is TGCAGCGTTGTTCCAGTTGCGAACACCGGGGAGCTGTTTTTT. It yields the protein CSVVPVANTGELFF.

The chain employs TRBV2 and TRBJ2-5; 9 bases are a match to TRBD1. This CDR3 contains 16 residues. Germline CDR1 is SNHLY and CDR2 is FYNNEI. J was trimmed by 1 base and V by 6 bases; bases with no gene match: 9. DNA of the CDR3: TGTGCCAGCAGCCGGGCCCGACAGGGGGGCCAAGAGACCCAGTACTTC. Its protein is CASSRARQGGQETQYF.

This sequence joins TRBV25-1 and TRBJ2-2, with D perhaps matching TRBD1 (5 bases). Per germline, CDR1 MGHDK and CDR2 SYGVNS. The V and J ends lost 6 bases and 7 bases respectively, with 9 bases between them. The CDR3 covers 12 residues. The CDR3 bases are TGTGCCAGCAGCAGGGTGAACGGGGAGCTGTTTTTT. The encoded protein is CASSRVNGELFF.